This TCR beta chain appears in the sequencing data of a study of shared clonotypes between healthy human individuals. Adult Caucasians living in Nashville, Tennessee made up all of the donors. Researchers divided each subset's genomic DNA evenly across several immunoSEQ plates. TCRdb keeps only in-frame clones here, not all; method: immunoSEQ multiplex PCR. Of around 500,000 clones listed, around 73% were seen once; the top ten hold 9.5% to 15%. This CDR3 is 12 amino acids long. Losses at the gene ends were 6 bases for V and 4 bases for J; bases not matched to a gene: 3. Germline V gene lookup returns CDR1 MNHEY and CDR2 SVGAGI.

Sequencing input: PBMCs. The rearrangement uses TRBV6-5 and TRBJ2-7; 7 bases line up with TRBD2. The receptor was derived from a woman between 35 and 50 years old in good health. Some clones in this sample may be carry-over from other donors' samples. The CDR3 protein is CASRKAGYEQYF. The CDR3 bases are TGTGCCAGCAGGAAAGCGGGATACGAGCAGTACTTC.